The 8 T cell receptor beta chains below were found in one sample sequenced in a study of T-cell memory formation after mild COVID-19. TCRdb itself ran the 5' RACE reads through MiXCR, one entry per CDR3 protein. The data hold about 240,000 distinct CDR3 sequences, with roughly 10% observed a single time. Material: PBMCs or a T cell subset sorted from them (not recorded which). Receptors originate from a man aged 18 to 30 who had mild COVID-19 (a few samples of this study predate the infection). Cell type and time point are not known.

V gene TRBV18 combines with J gene TRBJ1-1, with 8 nucleotides matching TRBD1. V shed 3 bases and J 6 bases; nucleotides not matched to a gene: 12. The CDR3 extends over 16 amino acids. The germline V gene encodes CDR1 KGHSH and CDR2 LQKENI. CDR3 sequence (DNA): TGTGCCAGCTCACCGGAATTGGACAGGGTGCTCGCTGAAGCTTTCTTT. Protein: CASSPELDRVLAEAFF.

In its sample, this clonotype was seen a few times. J is TRBJ1-1 and V is TRBV6-5; D might be TRBD1 (6 bases). Trimming cost V 4 bases and J 0 bases, with 18 bases left between them. Germline CDR1 and CDR2: MNHEY and SVGAGI. The length of the CDR3 is 17 residues. In nucleotides, the CDR3 is TGTGCCAGCAGTTGGGCCGGGGCAGGGGAAATGAACACTGAAGCTTTCTTT. Its translation: CASSWAGAGEMNTEAFF.

In this sample, this clonotype turned up a few times. The chain links TRBV5-6 to TRBJ2-1, with no clear D. CDR3 length equals 11 residues. Germline-derived CDR1 and CDR2 are SGHDT and YYEEEE. The V gene lost 1 base and the J gene lost 12 bases, with 8 bases spanning the gap. CDR3 in amino acids: CASSLTGPQFF. The CDR3 DNA follows: TGTGCCAGCAGCTTGACCGGACCGCAGTTCTTC.

This clonotype has a handful of counts. V is TRBV20-1 and J is TRBJ2-3, with a tentative D call TRBD2 (6 bases). Trimming removed 5 bases at V and 0 bases at J, with 12 bases between. The CDR3 totals 14 residues. Germline V CDR1 and CDR2: DFQATT, SNEGSKA (reference sequence). The CDR3 DNA reads as TGCAGTGCTTCCTCCGGGACTAGCACAGATACGCAGTATTTT. This codes for CSASSGTSTDTQYF.

On this clonotype itself: A junction end diverges from the germline sequence, so it may reflect a read error. This sequence joins TRBV7-7 and TRBJ2-5, with 7 nucleotides matching TRBD2. This CDR3 is built from 15 residues. Germline-derived CDR1 and CDR2 are SSHAT and FNYEAQ (reference sequence). The CDR3 DNA follows: TGTGCTAGCAGCTTAGCGGGTTCTAGCGTATCGGACCAGTACTTC. It specifies CASSLAGSSVSDQYF.

This clonotype was seen a few times. The chain carries TRBV7-9 and TRBJ2-5; possibly TRBD1 for D (5 bases). The CDR3 is 14 amino acids. The germline V gene encodes CDR1 SEHNR and CDR2 FQNEAQ (reference sequence). Trimming removed 2 bases from V and 5 bases from J, with 12 bases in between. CDR3 in amino acids: CASSLMGKGETQYF. DNA for the CDR3: TGTGCCAGCAGCTTAATGGGAAAGGGGGAGACCCAGTACTTC.

J is TRBJ2-3 and V is TRBV9; the match to TRBD1 covers 7 bases. The CDR3 spans 19 residues. Germline values: CDR1 SGDLS, CDR2 YYNGEE. V dropped 4 bases and J dropped 6; count of bases not matched to a gene: 23. This CDR3 is CASSKVGIDGKGGLDTQYF. The CDR3 DNA is TGTGCCAGCAGCAAAGTCGGTATAGATGGGAAAGGGGGCCTGGATACGCAGTATTTT.

This clonotype was seen ten or more times. The chain combines TRBV12-3 or TRBV12-4 with TRBJ1-4; 10 positions agree with TRBD1. The CDR3 is 16 residues long. Germline trimming cut 5 bases from V and 7 bases from J; bases unmatched to any gene: 10. The CDR3 region is CASSPTGGQSGEKLFF. The CDR3 nucleotides read TGTGCCAGCAGTCCGACAGGGGGCCAAAGTGGTGAAAAACTGTTTTTT.